The 29 T cell receptor beta chains listed next were all sequenced from one sample in a study of blood T cell repertoires in COVID-19. Using immunoSEQ multiplex PCR, the repertoire was profiled, and TCRdb retains in-frame clones only, with some absent. The sample comprises about 370,000 clones, more than 70% of which are singletons, and approximately 3% rests with the top ten. Sequenced material: peripheral blood. These receptors all come from a woman younger than 45 with COVID-19, enrolled during active disease.

The CDR3 sequence: CASSYSTGYEQYF. Here the CDR3 DNA reads TGTGCCAGCAGTTACTCGACGGGCTACGAGCAGTACTTC. The V gene is TRBV6-2 or TRBV6-3, the J gene TRBJ2-7, with no clear D. Germline CDR1 MNHEY, CDR2 SVGEGT. V dropped 0 bases and J dropped 3 bases, with 6 bases sitting between them. The CDR3 has 13 residues.

This clone was observed once. V usage is TRBV6-6 and J usage is TRBJ1-1, with D tentatively TRBD1 (5 bases). The CDR3 length is 14 residues. V gave up 7 bases and J gave up 1 base, with 13 bases separating them. CDR1 and CDR2 (germline): MNHNY, SVGAGI (reference sequence). Written as DNA, the CDR3 is TGTGCCAGCACTCCCGCGGACAAGAACACTGAAGCTTTCTTT. Its protein product is CASTPADKNTEAFF.

This chain links TRBV11-3 with TRBJ1-3; D not certain. The CDR3 has 14 residues. Germline CDR1 is SGHNT and CDR2 is YENEEA. Trimming removed 0 bases at V and 3 bases at J, with 6 bases between. The CDR3 reads CASSLDPYGNTIYF. DNA of the CDR3: TGTGCCAGCAGCTTAGATCCCTATGGAAACACCATATATTTT. The full variable domain, completed using reference TRBV11-3 and TRBJ1-3, is EAGVVQSPRYKIIEKKQPVAFWCNPISGHNTLYWYLQNLGQGPELLIRYENEEAVDDSQLPKDRFSAERLKGVDSTLKIQPAELGDSAVYLCASSLDPYGNTIYFGEGSWLTVV.

V gene TRBV27 combines with J gene TRBJ1-1, with 12 bases aligning to TRBD1. CDR1 is MNHEY and CDR2 is SMNVEV in the germline V gene (reference sequence). This CDR3 comprises 15 residues. V was pared by 6 bases and J by 6 bases, with 8 bases of the junction left unmatched. CDR3 in amino acids: CASSPGTGGDSEAFF. The CDR3 nucleotides read TGTGCCAGCAGCCCCGGGACAGGGGGCGATTCTGAAGCTTTCTTT.

V is TRBV5-4 and J is TRBJ2-3, with 15 bases aligning to TRBD2. The CDR3 runs to 17 residues. Germline CDR1 and CDR2: SGHNT and YYREEE (reference sequence). J lost 3 bases, V lost 4 bases, and 6 bases had no gene match. CDR3 nucleotides: TGTGCCAGCAGCCCGGGGACTAGCGGGGGGTTAACAGATACGCAGTATTTT. Residues: CASSPGTSGGLTDTQYF. The whole variable domain, remainder taken from reference TRBV5-4 and TRBJ2-3, is ETGVTQSPTHLIKTRGQQVTLRCSSQSGHNTVSWYQQALGQGPQFIFQYYREEENGRGNFPPRFSGLQFPNYSSELNVNALELDDSALYLCASSPGTSGGLTDTQYFGPGTRLTVL.

This clone came up a few times. This sequence joins TRBV6-2 or TRBV6-3 and TRBJ2-7; weak D call: TRBD2 (6 bases). This CDR3 spans 17 amino acids. Trimming removed 4 bases at V and 2 bases at J, with 21 bases between. Looked up from germline, CDR1 is MNHEY and CDR2 is SVGEGT. In DNA, the CDR3 is TGTGCCAGCAGTTCGTGGTGGGAGGCGAGTCTCCCCTACGAGCAGTACGTC. Translating it yields CASSSWWEASLPYEQYV.

This clone was seen only once. Here the CDR3 reads CASSLDFGFPSPYNSPLHF. Written as DNA, the CDR3 is TGTGCCAGCAGCTTGGATTTCGGTTTCCCAAGCCCCTATAATTCACCCCTCCACTTT. This chain joins TRBV5-5 and TRBJ1-6; D is unresolved. V lost 0 bases to trimming and J lost 2 bases, with 18 bases between them. Germline V lookup: CDR1 SGHKS, CDR2 YYEKEE (reference sequence). CDR3 length equals 19 residues.

The chain has TRBV6-5 and TRBJ2-3, with TRBD2 matching over 7 bases. The CDR3 extends over 15 amino acids. Unmatched junction bases numbered 5, after V lost 0 bases and J lost 5 bases. In germline, CDR1 is MNHEY, CDR2 SVGAGI. CDR3 residues: CASSYSREGGDTQYF. CDR3 nucleotide sequence: TGTGCCAGCAGTTACTCGAGGGAGGGCGGAGATACGCAGTATTTT.

V usage is TRBV5-4 and J usage is TRBJ2-1; 8 bases map to TRBD2. Unmatched junction bases numbered 7, after V lost 2 bases and J lost 6 bases. Germline-derived CDR1 and CDR2 are SGHNT and YYREEE (reference sequence). The CDR3 totals 15 residues. CDR3 sequence: CASSFVTGGVNEQFF. CDR3 nucleotide sequence: TGTGCCAGCAGCTTCGTAACGGGGGGGGTCAATGAGCAGTTCTTC.

V gene TRBV7-2 combines with J gene TRBJ2-3, with 12 bases aligning to TRBD2. CDR1 SGHTA and CDR2 FQGNSA come from the germline V gene. There are 16 residues in the CDR3. J was trimmed by 6 bases and V by 5 bases; bases with no gene match: 9. CDR3 in DNA: TGTGCCAGCAGCCTCCGACTAGCGGGGGTTCCGGATACGCAGTATTTT. Translation: CASSLRLAGVPDTQYF.

V gene TRBV4-3 combines with J gene TRBJ2-7; 7 nucleotides align to TRBD1. The CDR3 totals 15 residues. V shed 4 bases, J shed 2 bases, and the junction held 8 bases outside the gene matches. Per germline, CDR1 LGHNA and CDR2 YSLEER. CDR3 loop: CASSRGDSLTYEQYF. In nucleotides, the CDR3 is TGCGCCAGCAGCCGAGGGGACAGTTTGACCTACGAGCAGTACTTC.

V usage is TRBV6-2 or TRBV6-3 and J usage is TRBJ2-4, with TRBD1 matching over 8 bases. Germline V gene lookup returns CDR1 MNHEY and CDR2 SVGEGT. The CDR3 extends over 14 amino acids. The V gene end was trimmed by 4 bases and the J gene end by 6 bases; junction bases not matched to a gene: 5. CDR3 sequence: CASSSETGANIQYF. Written as DNA, the CDR3 is TGTGCCAGCAGTTCAGAGACAGGGGCAAACATTCAGTACTTC.

V is TRBV4-3 and J is TRBJ1-6; the D gene is possibly TRBD1 (6 bases). The CDR3 runs to 16 residues. V lost 0 bases and J 9 bases, leaving 15 bases between the germline ends. Germline V gene lookup returns CDR1 LGHNA and CDR2 YSLEER. The CDR3 here is CASSQDLGALRSPLHF. The DNA of the CDR3 is TGCGCCAGCAGCCAAGATCTGGGGGCGTTACGTTCACCCCTCCACTTT.

The chain combines TRBV7-2 with TRBJ2-1; D unclear. Trimming took 2 bases from V and 4 from J, leaving 6 bases between them. Per germline, CDR1 SGHTA and CDR2 FQGNSA. The length of the CDR3 is 13 residues. The CDR3 loop reads CASSLFEYNEQFF. The CDR3 bases are TGTGCCAGCAGCTTATTTGAGTACAATGAGCAGTTCTTC.

This clone was detected only once. The V call is TRBV30, the J call TRBJ2-7; 13 bases map to TRBD2. Losses at the gene ends were 2 bases for V and 5 bases for J; bases not matched to a gene: 6. Per germline, CDR1 GTSNPN and CDR2 SVGIG (reference sequence). The CDR3 has 15 residues. In nucleotides, the CDR3 is TGTGCCTGGAGTCCCGGACTAGCGGGAGTAAACGAGCAGTACGTC. Protein product: CAWSPGLAGVNEQYV.

In this sample, this clone turned up once. The chain employs TRBV7-8 and TRBJ1-6; possible D gene TRBD1, 5 bases. Germline assignment: CDR1 SGHVS and CDR2 FQNEAQ. The length of the CDR3 is 16 residues. Trimming stripped 1 base from V and 7 bases from J, with 14 bases between. The CDR3 region has the DNA TGTGCCAGCAGCTTAGATCGGGGGGAAGGGAATTCACCCCTCCACTTT. This gives the protein CASSLDRGEGNSPLHF.

The chain is built from TRBV18 and TRBJ2-7; D perhaps matches TRBD1 (6 bases). V shed 4 bases and J shed 2 bases, with 18 bases lying between them. CDR1 KGHSH and CDR2 LQKENI come from the germline V gene. CDR3 size: 16 residues. CDR3 protein: CASSRRSDSHPYEQYF. CDR3 coding DNA: TGTGCCAGCTCACGACGCTCGGACAGTCACCCCTACGAGCAGTACTTC.

The chain is built from TRBV6-2 or TRBV6-3 and TRBJ2-1; TRBD2 matches at 7 bases. The CDR3 consists of 17 residues. Losses at the gene ends were 2 bases for V and 7 bases for J; bases not matched to a gene: 14. Germline V gene sequence: CDR1 MNHEY, CDR2 SVGEGT. CDR3 protein: CASSYNLAREAGNEQFF. CDR3 in DNA: TGTGCCAGCAGTTACAATCTTGCCCGTGAAGCGGGAAATGAGCAGTTCTTC.

V usage is TRBV7-8 and J usage is TRBJ1-2, with D possibly TRBD1 on 6 matching bases. CDR3 size: 13 residues. Germline lookup yields CDR1 SGHVS and CDR2 FQNEAQ. V was trimmed by 5 bases and J by 7 bases, leaving 14 bases between them. CDR3 DNA: TGTGCCAGCAGCGCCACAGGGTACCGTGGCTACACCTTC. Amino acids: CASSATGYRGYTF.

The DNA for the CDR3 is TGTGCCACCAGTGATGCCACGGGACAGGGGCATCAGCCCCAGCATTTT. Translating gives CATSDATGQGHQPQHF. The chain recombines TRBV24-1 with TRBJ1-5, with 10 nucleotides matching TRBD1. CDR3 length: 16 amino acids. Germline V gives CDR1 KGHDR, CDR2 SFDVKD. The V segment lost 3 bases and the J segment 5 bases; nucleotides outside the gene matches: 6.

V is TRBV23-1 and J is TRBJ2-7, with 8 nucleotides matching TRBD1. TRBV23-1 is an ORF, and what it does is uncertain. This CDR3 region has 15 residues. Germline trimming cut 6 bases from V and 4 bases from J; bases unmatched to any gene: 11. The CDR3 sequence: CASSKTRTGQYEQYF. DNA of the CDR3: TGCGCCAGCAGCAAAACCCGGACAGGGCAGTACGAGCAGTACTTC.

The V gene is TRBV13, the J gene TRBJ2-1; 11 positions match TRBD2. V lost 5 bases and J lost 3; bases outside the gene matches: 3. Germline CDR1 and CDR2: PRHDT and FYEKMQ (reference sequence). The CDR3 extends over 15 amino acids. In nucleotides, the CDR3 is TGTGCCAGCAGCGCGGGACTAGCGGACTACAATGAGCAGTTCTTC. It codes for CASSAGLADYNEQFF.

The genes are TRBV7-2 and TRBJ2-1; the D gene is possibly TRBD2 (5 bases). This CDR3 spans 15 amino acids. Trimming removed 5 bases from V and 2 bases from J, with 13 bases in between. Germline values: CDR1 SGHTA, CDR2 FQGNSA. The CDR3 DNA reads as TGTGCCAGCAGCCCAAGAGGGAGCACCTACAATGAGCAGTTCTTC. Residues: CASSPRGSTYNEQFF.

This chain uses TRBV6-2 or TRBV6-3 with TRBJ1-1; D uncertain. CDR1 is MNHEY, CDR2 SVGEGT, per germline. The CDR3 totals 18 residues. V lost 0 bases and J 3 bases, leaving 20 bases between the germline ends. DNA for the CDR3: TGTGCCAGCAGTTACTCACGGACTTCCTTGATTGACGACACTGAAGCTTTCTTT. Translation: CASSYSRTSLIDDTEAFF.

V and J are TRBV2 and TRBJ2-7, with D unclear. The CDR3 is 14 amino acids. V gave up 3 bases and J gave up 0 bases, with 9 bases separating them. Germline CDR1 SNHLY, CDR2 FYNNEI. The DNA of the CDR3 is TGTGCCAGCAGTGATCTGGAGACCTCCTACGAGCAGTACTTC. Amino acids: CASSDLETSYEQYF. Together with reference TRBV2 and TRBJ2-7, the CDR3 gives the full variable domain: EPEVTQTPSHQVTQMGQEVILRCVPISNHLYFYWYRQILGQKVEFLVSFYNNEISEKSEIFDDQFSVERPDGSNFTLKIRSTKLEDSAMYFCASSDLETSYEQYFGPGTRLTVT.

V usage is TRBV5-4 and J usage is TRBJ2-2; 11 bases are shared with TRBD2. Trimming took 4 bases from V and 2 from J; bases not matched to a gene: 4. The CDR3 loop spans 16 amino acids. Germline CDR1 SGHNT, CDR2 YYREEE (reference sequence). The CDR3 reads CASSPGLAANTGELFF. CDR3 sequence (DNA): TGTGCCAGCAGCCCGGGACTAGCGGCTAACACCGGGGAGCTGTTTTTT.

DNA of the CDR3: TGTGCCAGTAGTATAGGCCAGGGGACCTCCTACGAGCAGTACTTC. Its protein product is CASSIGQGTSYEQYF. This chain connects TRBV19 to TRBJ2-7; D may be TRBD1 (6 bases). The CDR3 runs 15 residues. The V end was cut by 1 base, the J end by 0 bases, with 10 bases between. CDR1 LNHDA and CDR2 SQIVND come from the germline V gene (reference sequence).

The V call is TRBV3-1 (or the pseudogene TRBV3-2), the J call TRBJ1-2, with D perhaps TRBD1 (6 bases). Trimming removed 2 bases from V and 2 bases from J, with 9 bases in between. CDR1 is LGHDT, CDR2 YNNKEL, per germline (reference sequence). The CDR3 is 14 residues long. CDR3 coding DNA: TGTGCCAGCAGCCAATCTGGACAGAACTATGGCTACACCTTC. The encoded protein is CASSQSGQNYGYTF.

The chain recombines TRBV25-1 with TRBJ2-2; TRBD1 aligns across 7 bases. Germline V gene data show CDR1 as MGHDK and CDR2 as SYGVNS. Trimming at V came to 4 bases and at J to 3 bases, leaving 5 bases not matched to a gene. This CDR3 has 15 residues. The chain's CDR3 is CASSAWDRDTGELFF. Here the CDR3 DNA reads TGTGCCAGCAGTGCATGGGACAGAGACACCGGGGAGCTGTTTTTT.